This T cell receptor (beta chain) came from a study of shared clonotypes between healthy human individuals. Overall study findings and caveats: A handful of donors showed sharing of around 5.3% of naive CD4 clonotypes.

V was clipped by 1 base and J by 0 bases, with 11 bases between them. This CDR3 has 15 amino acids. Germline loops: CDR1 SGHNT, CDR2 YYREEE (reference sequence). A word on this clone: Its specificity is unknown.

Sequencing used immunoSEQ multiplex PCR; TCRdb keeps in-frame clones, though not all of them. The sample holds millions of clones, 85% to 95% seen once. Sequenced material: naive CD4+ T cells sorted from blood. Subset noted: CD45RA+ positively selected. This TCR derives from a man younger than 35 in good health. The rearrangement uses TRBV5-4 and TRBJ2-7, with a weak D call TRBD1 (6 bases). The chain's CDR3 is CASSLMRGSSYEQYF. The CDR3 nucleotides read TGTGCCAGCAGCTTGATGAGGGGGAGCTCCTACGAGCAGTACTTC.